Listed here are 19 T cell receptor beta chains from one sample, sequenced in a study of metastatic and nonmetastatic thyroid tumors. All patients were untreated before thyroid surgery. TCRdb ran MiXCR on the PCR reads. The profile shows roughly 13,000 clones, less than 35% of them singletons. Sequencing was done on a sample of tumor tissue. The receptors stem from a female donor with papillary thyroid cancer or a benign thyroid nodule (not recorded which). Some clones in this sample may be carry-over from other donors' samples.

The chain carries TRBV11-1 and TRBJ2-2, with D uncertain. The V end was cut by 1 base, the J end by 0 bases, with 9 bases between. The CDR3 totals 16 residues. Per the germline V gene, CDR1 is SGHAT and CDR2 is FQDESV (reference sequence). CDR3 in amino acids: CASSLGYRANTGELFF. CDR3 nucleotide sequence: TGTGCCAGCAGCTTAGGATACCGGGCGAACACCGGGGAGCTGTTTTTT.

This clone was detected ten times or more. With a much larger clone just one base away, this may be a read error. The chain joins TRBV28 to TRBJ2-5; a possible D gene is TRBD1 (6 bases). V lost 3 bases and J 7 bases, leaving 9 bases between the germline ends. Germline V gene sequence: CDR1 MDHEN, CDR2 SYDVKM. The CDR3 is 12 amino acids. The CDR3 is CASSFTRGTQYF. CDR3 coding DNA: TGTGCCAGCAGTTTCACCAGGGGGACCCAGTACTTC.

J is TRBJ1-2 and V is TRBV30; D not resolved. CDR3 length: 12 amino acids. Trimming pared 3 bases from V and 4 bases from J, leaving 9 bases between. Germline CDR1 reads GTSNPN; CDR2 reads SVGIG (reference sequence). The CDR3 nucleotides are TGTGCCTGGAGGCGAGGTGGCTATGGCTACACCTTC. This encodes CAWRRGGYGYTF.

This chain joins TRBV6-1 and TRBJ2-5; D remains unclear. CDR3 length: 14 amino acids. Trimming removed 6 bases from V and 1 base from J, with 12 bases in between. CDR1 and CDR2 from the germline V gene are MNHNS and SASEGT. DNA for the CDR3: TGTGCCAGCAGCGGGTATGGCGGCCAAGAGACCCAGTACTTC. Translation: CASSGYGGQETQYF.

The chain joins TRBV6-1 to TRBJ2-2; a possible D gene is TRBD2 (5 bases). V was pared by 8 bases and J by 4 bases, with 17 bases between. The CDR3 spans 15 residues. CDR1 is MNHNS, CDR2 SASEGT, per germline. The CDR3 DNA is TGTGCCAGCTCGCTCGACGAGGCGGGCACCGGGGAGCTGTTTTTT. Its translation: CASSLDEAGTGELFF.

The V gene is TRBV6-5, the J gene TRBJ1-6; no clear D. The V end was cut by 2 bases, the J end by 7 bases, with 12 bases between. The CDR3 spans 15 residues. Germline V gene sequence: CDR1 MNHEY, CDR2 SVGAGI. Here the CDR3 reads CASSYNPPWNSPLHF. The CDR3 bases are TGTGCCAGCAGTTACAACCCCCCTTGGAATTCACCCCTCCACTTT.

This clone was detected many times. For the CDR3, the DNA is TGTGCCAGCTCACCAAGTCAATCGGATTCCACTGAAGCTTTCTTT. This translates into CASSPSQSDSTEAFF. The chain couples TRBV18 to TRBJ1-1; D not resolved. CDR1 and CDR2 from the germline V gene are KGHSH and LQKENI. Trimming removed 2 bases from V and 4 bases from J, with 14 bases in between. CDR3 length: 15 amino acids.

This clone came up a few times. The chain is built from TRBV20-1 and TRBJ1-1; the D gene is possibly TRBD1 (6 bases). This CDR3 has 15 amino acids. Germline-derived CDR1 and CDR2 are DFQATT and SNEGSKA (reference sequence). V lost 2 bases and J lost 3, with 16 bases in between. The CDR3 loop reads CSARQTDRSDTEAFF. In DNA form, the CDR3 reads TGCAGTGCTAGACAAACGGACAGAAGCGACACTGAAGCTTTCTTT.

This clone was picked up many times. This could be a read error, since a much larger clone is one nucleotide away. The chain combines TRBV3-1 with TRBJ2-5, with a weak D call TRBD2 (6 bases). The CDR3 totals 15 residues. Germline assignment: CDR1 LGHDT and CDR2 YNNKEL (reference sequence). In DNA, the CDR3 is TGTGCCAGCATCCAAAGTCTTGGGGGGCAAGAGACCCAGTACTTC. It specifies CASIQSLGGQETQYF.

This clone was recorded at least ten times. Other DNA sequences in this sample translate to the same CDR3. The chain has TRBV5-6 and TRBJ1-4; TRBD1 matches at 8 bases. The CDR3 is 16 amino acids. CDR1 and CDR2 from the germline V gene are SGHDT and YYEEEE. V trimming: 3 bases; J trimming: 4 bases; junction bases outside the gene matches: 8. The CDR3 protein is CASSSGQGAGNEKLFF. The CDR3 DNA reads TGTGCCAGCAGCTCAGGACAGGGTGCGGGTAATGAAAAACTGTTTTTT.

CDR3 loop: CASSMDRVPTYEQYF. The CDR3 nucleotides read TGTGCCAGTAGTATGGACAGGGTTCCCACCTACGAGCAGTACTTC. The genes are TRBV19 and TRBJ2-7; 8 nucleotides agree with TRBD1. Germline trimming cut 3 bases from V and 2 bases from J; bases unmatched to any gene: 6. This CDR3 comprises 15 residues. CDR1 and CDR2 from the germline V gene are LNHDA and SQIVND (reference sequence).

In its sample, this clone was seen many times. The V call is TRBV6-5, the J call TRBJ1-1, with TRBD1 identical over 9 bases. CDR1 MNHEY and CDR2 SVGAGI come from the germline V gene. The ends lost 2 bases at V and 0 bases at J; junction bases unmatched: 10. The CDR3 totals 18 residues. CDR3 region: CASSYGLGTGIMNTEAFF. The DNA of the CDR3 is TGTGCCAGCAGTTACGGCCTGGGGACAGGGATTATGAACACTGAAGCTTTCTTT.

This clone was detected only a few times. This sequence joins TRBV20-1 and TRBJ2-1, with 8 positions matching TRBD2. Germline V CDR1 and CDR2: DFQATT, SNEGSKA (reference sequence). This CDR3 region has 14 residues. V shed 0 bases, J shed 3 bases, and the junction held 1 base outside the gene matches. CDR3 protein: CSARDLAGYNEQFF. The CDR3 DNA reads as TGCAGTGCTAGAGATCTAGCGGGCTACAATGAGCAGTTCTTC.

This clone was seen repeatedly, ten times or more. This chain links TRBV20-1 with TRBJ1-1, with D maybe TRBD1 (6 bases). Germline-derived CDR1 and CDR2 are DFQATT and SNEGSKA (reference sequence). The CDR3 covers 14 residues. Trimming stripped 4 bases from V and 5 bases from J, with 17 bases between. In nucleotides, the CDR3 is TGCAGTGCTACCCCAGGCGGGGGCAGAACTGAAGCTTTCTTT. This encodes CSATPGGGRTEAFF.

This clone was detected ten times or more. V gene TRBV20-1 combines with J gene TRBJ2-1; 13 bases fit TRBD2. CDR3 length: 16 residues. Trimming cost V 2 bases and J 8 bases; bases outside gene matches: 9. Germline CDR1 reads DFQATT; CDR2 reads SNEGSKA (reference sequence). The CDR3 spells CSARRFTSGRAYEQFF. For the CDR3, the DNA is TGCAGTGCTAGACGTTTCACTAGCGGGAGGGCATATGAGCAGTTCTTC.

The chain combines TRBV5-1 with TRBJ1-1; TRBD1 agrees at 7 bases. The V gene end was trimmed by 3 bases and the J gene end by 0 bases; junction bases not matched to a gene: 11. This CDR3 comprises 17 residues. The germline CDR1 and CDR2 sequences are SGHRS and YFSETQ. The CDR3 loop reads CASSSGQLVRVNTEAFF. CDR3 DNA: TGCGCCAGCAGCTCGGGACAGTTAGTACGGGTGAACACTGAAGCTTTCTTT.

The chain is built from TRBV27 and TRBJ2-7; TRBD1 matches 10 bases. This CDR3 is built from 14 residues. Trimming at V came to 6 bases and at J to 6 bases, leaving 8 bases not matched to a gene. From germline, CDR1 is MNHEY and CDR2 SMNVEV (reference sequence). Here the CDR3 DNA reads TGTGCCAGCAGCACCCGGGACAGGGGTTTCGAGCAGTACTTC. Its translation: CASSTRDRGFEQYF.

At least ten counts were recorded for this clone. The chain links TRBV10-3 to TRBJ1-5, with 8 bases that match TRBD1. Germline trimming cut 3 bases from V and 0 bases from J; bases unmatched to any gene: 7. There are 17 residues in the CDR3. Germline V gene sequence: CDR1 ENHRY, CDR2 SYGVKD. The CDR3 DNA sequence: TGTGCCATCAGTGACCTAGGGACAGGACTTAGCAATCAGCCCCAGCATTTT. Protein sequence: CAISDLGTGLSNQPQHF.

This clone occurred many times. The same CDR3 can be traced to other DNA sequences in this sample. The rearrangement links TRBV10-3 to TRBJ2-2; 7 nucleotides agree with TRBD1. CDR3 length equals 11 residues. V was pared by 11 bases and J by 7 bases, with 4 bases of the junction left unmatched. Germline values: CDR1 ENHRY, CDR2 SYGVKD. In DNA form, the CDR3 reads TGTGCCGCAACAGGGGACGGGGAGCTGTTTTTT. It is translated as CAATGDGELFF.